This entry lists 5 T cell receptor beta chains sequenced from one sample in a study of regulatory dendritic cells for organ transplantation. Allogeneic regulatory or mature dendritic cells were co-cultured for 5 days with CFSE-labeled sorted T cells at 1:10. Their target antigens are unknown. The assay was immunoSEQ multiplex PCR, and TCRdb's table has in-frame clones only and misses some. The repertoire holds approximately 10,000 clones, about 90% seen once, with approximately 0.45% in the top ten. The sample taken for sequencing was naive CD8+ T cells from blood cultured with dendritic cells. The subset was: CD45RA+ naive T cells. All receptors derive from a human donor in good health.

The chain has TRBV30 and TRBJ2-3; TRBD2 agrees at 11 bases. The CDR3 is 18 residues long. Trimming took 2 bases from V and 2 from J; bases not matched to a gene: 12. The germline gives CDR1 GTSNPN, CDR2 SVGIG (reference sequence). The CDR3: CAWSHETEGLADTDTQYF. In nucleotides, the CDR3 is TGTGCCTGGAGTCACGAAACCGAGGGACTAGCGGACACAGATACGCAGTATTTT.

Points on this clone: At one end, the junction sequence differs from germline, possibly due to a read error. V and J are TRBV27 and TRBJ2-7; TRBD2 might be the D (6 bases). The CDR3 runs to 13 residues. Germline V CDR1 and CDR2: MNHEY, SMNVEV (reference sequence). As DNA, the CDR3 is TGTACCAGCAGTTTCCGGGGGAGCTGGGAGCAGTACTTC. It translates to CTSSFRGSWEQYF.

The chain recombines TRBV5-1 with TRBJ2-3; TRBD2 aligns across 10 bases. The CDR3 sequence is 20 residues long. V was clipped by 4 bases and J by 3 bases; unmatched bases: 20. Germline loops: CDR1 SGHRS, CDR2 YFSETQ. In DNA form, the CDR3 reads TGCGCCAGCAGCCCGCTCCTGGCTAGCGGGAGCGTCGGACTAACAGATACGCAGTATTTT. Its protein is CASSPLLASGSVGLTDTQYF.

This chain links TRBV7-9 with TRBJ2-1, with 13 bases matching TRBD2. Per germline, CDR1 SEHNR and CDR2 FQNEAQ (reference sequence). With V trimmed by 4 bases and J by 9 bases, 6 bases remained unmatched. The CDR3 runs 15 residues. The CDR3 DNA follows: TGTGCCAGCAGCTCGGGACTAGCGGGAAGGGGTGAGCAGTTCTTC. Translating gives CASSSGLAGRGEQFF.

The rearrangement links TRBV5-6 to TRBJ1-4; D call uncertain. The ends were cut back, 0 bases at V and 0 bases at J, with 9 bases in the middle. CDR3 length: 16 residues. CDR1 is SGHDT, CDR2 YYEEEE, per germline. The CDR3 loop reads CASSLGGGATNEKLFF. The CDR3 DNA is TGTGCCAGCAGCTTGGGGGGTGGCGCAACTAATGAAAAACTGTTTTTT.